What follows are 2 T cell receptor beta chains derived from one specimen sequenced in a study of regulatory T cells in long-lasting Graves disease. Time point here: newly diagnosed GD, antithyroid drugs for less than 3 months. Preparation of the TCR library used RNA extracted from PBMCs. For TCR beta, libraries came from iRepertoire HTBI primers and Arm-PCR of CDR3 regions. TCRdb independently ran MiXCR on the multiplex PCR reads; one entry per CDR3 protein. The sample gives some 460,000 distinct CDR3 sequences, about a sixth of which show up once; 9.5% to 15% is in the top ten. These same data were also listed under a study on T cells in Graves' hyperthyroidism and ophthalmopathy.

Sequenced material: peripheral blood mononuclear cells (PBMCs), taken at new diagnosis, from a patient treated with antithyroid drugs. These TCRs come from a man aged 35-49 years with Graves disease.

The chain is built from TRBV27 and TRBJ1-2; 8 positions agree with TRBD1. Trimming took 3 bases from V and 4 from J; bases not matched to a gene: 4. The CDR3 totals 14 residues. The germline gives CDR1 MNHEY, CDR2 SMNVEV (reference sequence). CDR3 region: CASSLGGQAYGYTF. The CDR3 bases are TGTGCCAGCAGTTTGGGGGGACAGGCCTATGGCTACACCTTC.

The CDR3 region is CSVGGDGDFYEQYF. Written as DNA, the CDR3 is TGCAGCGTTGGCGGGGACGGCGACTTCTACGAGCAGTACTTC. This chain links TRBV29-1 with TRBJ2-7, with D possibly matching TRBD2 (6 bases). The germline V gene has CDR1 SQVTM and CDR2 ANQGSEA. With 4 bases removed from V and 3 bases from J, the gap between germline ends came to 16 bases. The CDR3 runs 14 residues.